The present T cell receptor (beta chain) was sequenced within a study of T cells in Graves' hyperthyroidism and ophthalmopathy. Study-wide background: Before any treatment, at initial diagnosis, peripheral blood was collected.

The CDR3 consists of 14 residues. Per the germline V gene, CDR1 is SGHDN and CDR2 is FVKESK. Deletions cut 4 bases from V and 6 bases from J, with 12 bases between. TCR beta CDR3 regions were amplified from RNA. HTBI primers were the set used in a first-round RT-PCR of the TCR CDR3. TCRdb reprocessed the multiplex PCR reads via MiXCR and lists one record per CDR3 protein. The data show hundreds of thousands of distinct CDR3 sequences, with about 14% seen just once and approximately 10% held by the top ten. Stability of Graves' hyperthyroidism was defined as absent ophthalmopathy progression within 18 months. The patients, who ranged from 18 to 65 in age, presented with newly diagnosed hyperthyroidism lasting under 2 months. The PBMCs had their origin in 10 ml of fresh peripheral blood.

The receptor was isolated from a woman between 18 and 29 years old with Graves' hyperthyroidism. The chain uses TRBV14 and TRBJ1-4; D is unresolved. Sequencing was carried out using blood. CDR3: CASSPGRFYEKLFF. In DNA, the CDR3 is TGTGCCAGCAGCCCGGGGAGGTTCTATGAAAAACTGTTTTTT.